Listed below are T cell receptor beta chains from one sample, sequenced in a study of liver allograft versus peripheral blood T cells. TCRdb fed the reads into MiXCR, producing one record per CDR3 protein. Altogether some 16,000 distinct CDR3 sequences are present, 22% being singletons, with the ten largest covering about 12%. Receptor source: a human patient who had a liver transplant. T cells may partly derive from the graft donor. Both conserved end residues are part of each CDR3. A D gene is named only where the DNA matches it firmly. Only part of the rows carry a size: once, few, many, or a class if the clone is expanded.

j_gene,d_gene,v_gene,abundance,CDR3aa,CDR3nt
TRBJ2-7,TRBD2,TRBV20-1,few,CSARARLAPPYEQYF,TGCAGTGCTAGAGCCCGACTAGCGCCGCCCTACGAGCAGTACTTC
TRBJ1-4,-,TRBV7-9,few,CASKGEWDEKLFF,TGTGCCAGCAAGGGAGAATGGGATGAAAAACTGTTTTTT
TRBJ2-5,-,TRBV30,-,CAWGTFEKTQYF,TGTGCCTGGGGAACCTTCGAAAAGACCCAGTACTTC
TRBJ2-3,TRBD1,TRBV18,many,CASSPLQTGSTDTQYF,TGTGCCAGCTCACCCCTCCAGACAGGGAGCACAGATACGCAGTATTTT
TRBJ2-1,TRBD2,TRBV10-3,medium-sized,CAISESASGGPVPFF,TGTGCCATCAGTGAGTCCGCTAGCGGGGGACCCGTCCCGTTCTTC
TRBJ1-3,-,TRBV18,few,CATTDVSGNTIYF,TGTGCCACCACAGACGTCTCTGGAAACACCATATATTTT
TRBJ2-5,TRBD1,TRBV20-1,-,CSAHWMGQVQETQYF,TGCAGTGCTCACTGGATGGGACAGGTTCAAGAGACCCAGTACTTC
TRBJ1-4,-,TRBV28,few,CASSQDRIATNEKLFF,TGTGCCAGCAGCCAAGACAGGATTGCAACTAATGAAAAACTGTTTTTT
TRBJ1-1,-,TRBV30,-,CAWSPPSTEAFF,TGTGCCTGGAGCCCTCCCTCAACTGAAGCTTTCTTT
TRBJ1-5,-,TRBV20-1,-,CSARARGSSNQPQHF,TGCAGTGCTAGGGCCCGGGGGTCGAGCAATCAGCCCCAGCATTTT
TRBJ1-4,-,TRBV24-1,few,CATSESGPNEKLFF,TGTGCCACCAGTGAATCGGGGCCAAATGAAAAACTGTTTTTT
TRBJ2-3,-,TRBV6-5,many,CASRRKRSGTPSDTQYF,TGTGCCAGCAGAAGAAAAAGGAGCGGAACCCCCTCGGATACGCAGTATTTT
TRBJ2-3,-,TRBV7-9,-,CASSNSDTQYF,TGTGCCAGCAGCAACTCAGATACGCAGTATTTT
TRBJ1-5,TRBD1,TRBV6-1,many,CASSPGQGPNQPQHF,TGTGCCAGCAGTCCCGGACAGGGGCCCAATCAGCCCCAGCATTTT
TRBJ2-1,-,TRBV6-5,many,CASRGPGTYNEQFF,TGTGCCAGCCGGGGACCAGGGACCTACAATGAGCAGTTCTTC
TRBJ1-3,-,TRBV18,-,CASSPSGTRLGNTIYF,TGTGCCAGCTCACCTTCCGGGACAAGACTTGGAAACACCATATATTTT
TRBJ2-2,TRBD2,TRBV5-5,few,CASSSTRLAGHTGELFF,TGTGCCAGCAGCTCGACTAGACTAGCGGGGCACACCGGGGAGCTGTTTTTT
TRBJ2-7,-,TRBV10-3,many,CAIRNQEAYEQYF,TGTGCCATCAGGAACCAGGAAGCCTACGAGCAGTACTTC
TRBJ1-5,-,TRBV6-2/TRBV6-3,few,CASSLTGTQPQHF,TGTGCCAGCAGTCTTACAGGGACGCAGCCCCAGCATTTT